This T cell receptor beta chain was recovered during a study of blood T cells in healthy people across ages. Combining a sample-barcoded 5' primer with a J-beta primer mix, a second PCR ran for roughly 6 to 11 cycles. TCRdb reprocessed the 5' RACE reads via MiXCR and lists one record per CDR3 protein. The table shows about 1.5 million distinct CDR3 sequences, with roughly 43% occurring only once. After removal of 2 bases from V and 2 bases from J, the junction contained 4 bases not matched to a gene. The germline CDR1 and CDR2 sequences are GTSNPN and SVGIG (reference sequence). The CDR3 consists of 15 residues. This clonotype has a handful of counts.

The rearrangement uses TRBV30 and TRBJ2-1, with TRBD2 identical over 9 bases. The TCR was taken from a woman aged 18-30 years in good health. The sequencing sample was made of blood. CDR3 loop: CAWSYGGRAYNEQFF. CDR3 coding DNA: TGTGCCTGGAGTTATGGCGGGAGGGCCTACAATGAGCAGTTCTTC.